Presented here are 31 T cell receptor beta chains from one specimen sequenced in a study of tumor and adjacent non-tumor tissue in lung cancer listed by TCRdb under 2018. Library preparation used multiplex PCR. TCRdb shows the sequencer as Illumina HiSeq 2500. Following protocols modified from ARM-PCR, the researchers constructed TCRbeta libraries through three rounds of nested PCR with primers (Table S4). TCRdb trimmed public reads at Q25 via fastp, called clones via MiXCR and kept in-frame beta chains. Records with the same CDR3 protein are collapsed into one entry carrying the most frequent genes and DNA. This sample comprises approximately 90,000 distinct CDR3 sequences, around 71% of them detected only once. Around 17% of the sample belongs to the ten largest clones. RNA was extracted from bulk unsorted tissue and checked for quality with a NanoDrop ND-1000 and an Agilent 2100. The specimen was lung tumor tissue. These receptors all stem from a man between 60 and 75 years old with non-small cell lung cancer.

There are many counts of this clonotype. The chain combines TRBV30 with TRBJ2-2; 8 positions agree with TRBD1. V was clipped by 2 bases and J by 7 bases; unmatched bases: 6. The CDR3 is 14 residues long. Per germline, CDR1 GTSNPN and CDR2 SVGIG (reference sequence). CDR3 sequence reads: CAWSRHRGYGELFF. CDR3 nucleotides: TGTGCCTGGAGTAGACACAGGGGGTACGGGGAGCTGTTTTTT.

Concerning this clonotype itself: One base away lies a much larger clone, so this may be a sequencing read error. Here the CDR3 reads CSTLGIYGYTF. CDR3 nucleotide sequence: TGCAGTACACTAGGTATCTATGGCTACACCTTC. V is TRBV20-1 and J is TRBJ1-2; D not certain. V lost 8 bases, J lost 4 bases, and 11 bases lay in between. The length of the CDR3 is 11 residues. Germline V gives CDR1 DFQATT, CDR2 SNEGSKA (reference sequence).

This clonotype appeared many times. V usage is TRBV20-1 and J usage is TRBJ2-1; possibly TRBD1 for D (6 bases). The CDR3 covers 14 residues. The germline V and J ends were trimmed by 3 bases and 6 bases, with 15 bases remaining between them. From germline, CDR1 is DFQATT and CDR2 SNEGSKA (reference sequence). This chain's CDR3 is CSARTGHGANEQFF. Written as DNA, the CDR3 is TGCAGTGCTAGGACAGGTCACGGGGCCAATGAGCAGTTCTTC.

Comment on this clonotype: The junction departs from the called germline gene at one end, perhaps through a read error. The V and J genes are TRBV4-3 and TRBJ1-3; D unclear. Germline V gene data show CDR1 as LGHNA and CDR2 as YSLEER. The CDR3 has 14 residues. The CDR3 nucleotides read TGCGCCAGCAGCCGAGAGTTATCTGGAAACACCGTATATTTT. Its protein is CASSRELSGNTVYF.

This clonotype came up many times. CDR3 loop: CATTGLANNEQFF. The DNA of the CDR3 is TGTGCCACCACTGGACTAGCGAACAATGAGCAGTTCTTC. The chain carries TRBV24-1 and TRBJ2-1; 9 bases fit TRBD2. The V and J ends lost 8 bases and 5 bases, in that order; junction bases with no gene match: 3. From germline, CDR1 is KGHDR and CDR2 SFDVKD. The CDR3 consists of 13 residues.

This clonotype has just one count. The chain couples TRBV11-1 to TRBJ1-1; D call uncertain. V dropped 7 bases and J dropped 2 bases, with 11 bases sitting between them. CDR1 is SGHAT and CDR2 is FQDESV in the germline V gene (reference sequence). The CDR3 sequence is 13 residues long. The CDR3 is CASTRSLNTEAFF. DNA for the CDR3: TGTGCCAGCACCCGGTCCCTTAACACTGAAGCTTTCTTT. Variable domain in full (rest from reference TRBV11-1 and TRBJ1-1): EAEVAQSPRYKITEKSQAVAFWCDPISGHATLYWYRQILGQGPELLVQFQDESVVDDSQLPKDRFSAERLKGVDSTLKIQPAELGDSAMYLCASTRSLNTEAFFGQGTRLTVV.

This clonotype was seen once. The V call is TRBV10-3, the J call TRBJ2-3; TRBD2 matches 13 bases. The CDR3 spans 16 residues. From germline, CDR1 is ENHRY and CDR2 SYGVKD. The trim removed 8 bases at V and 2 bases at J, leaving 7 bases unmatched. The CDR3 coding sequence is TGTGCCATCTCTACGGGACTAGCGGGATCCACAGATACGCAGTATTTT. Protein product: CAISTGLAGSTDTQYF.

This chain links TRBV12-3 or TRBV12-4 with TRBJ1-3; 9 nucleotides line up with TRBD1. V shed 5 bases, J shed 2 bases, and the junction held 7 bases outside the gene matches. CDR3 length: 16 residues. The CDR3 bases are TGTGCCAGCAGTCCGGACAGGGGCTTTCCTGGAAACACCATATATTTT. It specifies CASSPDRGFPGNTIYF.

Comment on this clonotype: Possible read error: a much larger clone is one base away. The V and J genes are TRBV5-5 and TRBJ2-4, with D hard to call. This CDR3 is built from 13 residues. Germline V gives CDR1 SGHKS, CDR2 YYEKEE (reference sequence). Trimming took off 10 bases at V and 0 bases at J, with 11 bases between the two ends. In DNA form, the CDR3 reads TGTGCCGCCTCACGTGTAGCCAAAAACATTCAGTACTTC. This sequence encodes CAASRVAKNIQYF. The full variable domain, its missing parts supplied by reference TRBV5-5 and TRBJ2-4, is DAGVTQSPTHLIKTRGQQVTLRCSPISGHKSVSWYQQVLGQGPQFIFQYYEKEERGRGNFPDRFSARQFPNYSSELNVNALLLGDSALYLCAASRVAKNIQYFGAGTRLSVL.

Of note for this clonotype: The final CDR3 position lacks the conserved phenylalanine or tryptophan, pointing to a likely read error. The chain links TRBV13 to TRBJ2-5; 8 nucleotides line up with TRBD2. Unmatched junction bases numbered 5, after V lost 4 bases and J lost 4 bases. Germline CDR1 PRHDT, CDR2 FYEKMQ (reference sequence). This CDR3 has 14 residues. In DNA form, the CDR3 reads TGTGCCAGCAGCTCCGGCGGGGGGAGAGAGACCCAGTACCTC. Translation: CASSSGGGRETQYL.

This clonotype was detected only once. A junction end diverges from the germline sequence, so it may reflect a read error. The rearrangement links TRBV11-1 to TRBJ2-2; TRBD2 agrees at 14 bases. The CDR3 runs 16 residues. Germline lookup yields CDR1 SGHAT and CDR2 FQDESV (reference sequence). DNA for the CDR3: TGTGCCAGCTGCATTGGGACTAGCGGGAGCAACGGGGAGCTATTTTTT. Protein: CASCIGTSGSNGELFF.

The sample holds one count of this clonotype. The chain has TRBV6-1 and TRBJ1-2, with 7 bases identical to TRBD1. The CDR3 is 13 residues long. From germline, CDR1 is MNHNS and CDR2 SASEGT. The DNA of the CDR3 is TGTGCTAACAGTGAAGGGACAGTCTATGGCTACACCTTC. Its translation is CANSEGTVYGYTF.

On this clonotype itself: This likely comes from a read error, as the CDR3 has no conserved phenylalanine or tryptophan at its end. This chain links TRBV12-3 or TRBV12-4 with TRBJ2-5; no clear D gene. CDR3 length: 14 residues. This chain's CDR3 is CASSFFRIEKTQYI. The CDR3 region has the DNA TGTGCCAGTAGTTTCTTCAGGATAGAAAAGACCCAGTACATC.

Of note for this clonotype: One end of the junction varies from germline; a read error may be responsible. The V call is TRBV6-6, the J call TRBJ2-3; 9 bases line up with TRBD2. In germline, CDR1 is MNHNY, CDR2 SVGAGI (reference sequence). The CDR3 has 19 amino acids. CDR3 residues: CASRPTGTSWGTSTDMQYF. The DNA for the CDR3 is TGTGCCAGCAGGCCTACGGGGACTAGCTGGGGAACTAGCACAGATATGCAGTATTTT.

On this clonotype: One end of the junction fails to match germline, which may point to a read error. J is TRBJ2-1 and V is TRBV6-2 or TRBV6-3, with D possibly being TRBD1 (6 bases). The CDR3 sequence is 16 residues long. Germline CDR1 MNHEY, CDR2 SVGEGT. The CDR3 loop is CVSSTPIIEGDNEQFF. The CDR3 DNA follows: TGTGTCAGCAGCACTCCGATAATAGAGGGGGACAATGAGCAGTTCTTC.

On this clonotype itself: A much larger clone is a single base away; this may be a read error. The rearrangement uses TRBV6-2 or TRBV6-3 and TRBJ1-5; no reliable D call. Germline-derived CDR1 and CDR2 are MNHEY and SVGEGT. V lost 2 bases and J 0 bases, leaving 17 bases between the germline ends. CDR3 size: 18 residues. The DNA of the CDR3 is TGTGCCAGCAGTTACGGTCGTATGAATGAATATAGCAATCAGCCCCAGCATTTT. Encoded protein: CASSYGRMNEYSNQPQHF.

The chain has TRBV6-6 and TRBJ2-7; D unresolved. Germline values: CDR1 MNHNY, CDR2 SVGAGI (reference sequence). This CDR3 has 17 residues. Deletions cut 3 bases from V and 0 bases from J, with 18 bases between. The CDR3 sequence is CASSYPSRRSDSYEQYF. CDR3 nucleotide sequence: TGTGCCAGCAGTTATCCGTCCCGCAGGTCGGACTCCTACGAGCAGTACTTC.

In its sample, this clonotype was seen once. V usage is TRBV28 and J usage is TRBJ2-1; TRBD1 agrees at 7 bases. Germline V gene data show CDR1 as MDHEN and CDR2 as SYDVKM. J was trimmed by 4 bases and V by 4 bases; bases with no gene match: 7. CDR3 length: 15 amino acids. DNA of the CDR3: TGTGCCAGCAGTTATAGGGGGCCGTCTTACAATGAGCAGTTCTTC. Encoded protein: CASSYRGPSYNEQFF.

This clonotype appeared many times. CDR3 loop: CASSTGTARNEQYF. The DNA for the CDR3 is TGTGCCAGCAGTACAGGCACAGCTCGGAACGAGCAGTACTTC. J is TRBJ2-7 and V is TRBV28; tentative D call: TRBD1 (5 bases). CDR1 MDHEN and CDR2 SYDVKM come from the germline V gene. CDR3 length: 14 residues. The V and J ends lost 5 bases and 5 bases respectively, with 16 bases between them.

For this clonotype: This may come from a read error, since a much larger clone is one base off. This rearrangement joins TRBV20-1 to TRBJ2-7; 7 nucleotides align to TRBD1. After removal of 3 bases from V and 0 bases from J, the junction contained 2 bases not matched to a gene. Germline-derived CDR1 and CDR2 are DFQATT and SNEGSKA (reference sequence). The CDR3 runs to 13 residues. DNA of the CDR3: TGCAGTGCTAGGACAGGGCACTCCTACGAGCAGTACTTC. Translating it yields CSARTGHSYEQYF.

This clonotype has only one observation. The gene calls are TRBV6-5 and TRBJ2-6; TRBD1 agrees at 8 bases. Trimming cost V 4 bases and J 9 bases; bases outside gene matches: 14. CDR1 is MNHEY and CDR2 is SVGAGI in the germline V gene. The CDR3 runs 17 residues. As DNA, the CDR3 is TGTGCCAGCAGTTCCCATTCAGGGGGCTCTGGGATCAACGTCCTGACTTTC. Translated, it gives CASSSHSGGSGINVLTF.

J is TRBJ2-3 and V is TRBV20-1, with 7 bases aligning to TRBD2. CDR1 and CDR2 (germline): DFQATT, SNEGSKA (reference sequence). This CDR3 region has 15 residues. Trimming cost V 6 bases and J 3 bases; bases outside gene matches: 12. CDR3 sequence: CSASGTGGRTDTQYF. The CDR3 DNA is TGCAGTGCCTCCGGGACTGGCGGGAGAACAGATACGCAGTATTTT.

This clonotype was observed at least ten times. The chain uses TRBV5-1 and TRBJ2-2, with 10 bases that match TRBD1. The CDR3 spans 14 residues. With 4 bases clipped from V and 7 bases from J, the junction kept 4 bases outside the gene matches. The germline V gene encodes CDR1 SGHRS and CDR2 YFSETQ. CDR3 DNA: TGCGCCAGCAGCCGTGGACAGGGGGGCGGGGAGCTGTTTTTT. It is translated as CASSRGQGGGELFF.

The rearrangement uses TRBV6-1 and TRBJ2-5, with a tentative D call TRBD2 (5 bases). V lost 7 bases to trimming and J lost 8 bases, with 17 bases between them. Per the germline V gene, CDR1 is MNHNS and CDR2 is SASEGT. This CDR3 is 13 amino acids long. The CDR3, as DNA: TGTGCCAGCAATCCGGGGTCATATGTTACCCAGTACTTC. This encodes CASNPGSYVTQYF.

Comments on this clonotype: A read error is possible here, since a much larger clone lies one base away. The chain employs TRBV11-2 and TRBJ2-3; tentatively, D is TRBD1 (5 bases). This CDR3 region has 14 residues. Per germline, CDR1 SGHAT and CDR2 FQNNGV. V shed 5 bases and J shed 8 bases, with 17 bases lying between them. The CDR3 DNA sequence: TGTGCCAGCAGCCTAACCCCAGGGTCAAGTACGCAGTATTTT. Encoded protein: CASSLTPGSSTQYF.

Comment on this clonotype: A much more abundant neighbour one base away suggests this may be a read error. J is TRBJ2-7 and V is TRBV6-6, with no clear D. The germline V gene encodes CDR1 MNHNY and CDR2 SVGAGI (reference sequence). This CDR3 is built from 13 residues. The V gene lost 2 bases and the J gene lost 0 bases, with 5 bases spanning the gap. The chain's CDR3 is CASSYGYSYEQYF. CDR3 nucleotide sequence: TGTGCCAGCAGTTACGGCTACTCCTACGAGCAGTACTTC.

This clonotype was seen only a few times. This may arise from a read error, as a much more abundant clone is one base away. The chain is built from TRBV6-1 and TRBJ1-1; D perhaps matches TRBD1 (6 bases). The CDR3 is made up of 15 amino acids. Germline V lookup: CDR1 MNHNS, CDR2 SASEGT. CDR3 nucleotides: TGTGCCAACAGTGAAGTGGCCAGGGGCAACACTGAAGCTTTCTTT. Residues: CANSEVARGNTEAFF.

In this sample, this clonotype turned up a few times. The chain links TRBV7-9 to TRBJ2-3, with TRBD2 identical over 10 bases. This CDR3 spans 16 amino acids. The trim removed 5 bases at V and 4 bases at J, leaving 9 bases unmatched. Per germline, CDR1 SEHNR and CDR2 FQNEAQ (reference sequence). The CDR3 sequence is CASSVPSGSLADTQYF. For the CDR3, the DNA is TGTGCCAGCAGCGTCCCTAGCGGGAGTTTAGCAGATACGCAGTATTTT. Variable domain in full (rest from reference TRBV7-9 and TRBJ2-3): DTGVSQNPRHKITKRGQNVTFRCDPISEHNRLYWYRQTLGQGPEFLTYFQNEAQLEKSRLLSDRFSAERPKGSFSTLEIQRTEQGDSAMYLCASSVPSGSLADTQYFGPGTRLTVL.

The gene calls are TRBV12-3 or TRBV12-4 and TRBJ1-2, with TRBD1 matching over 7 bases. The CDR3 has 13 amino acids. V was clipped by 8 bases and J by 4 bases; unmatched bases: 7. The CDR3 sequence: CASSRTGFYGYTF. CDR3 nucleotides: TGTGCCAGCTCTCGGACAGGTTTCTATGGCTACACCTTC.

About this clonotype: Compared with germline, one end of the junction differs, possibly owing to a read error. The chain is built from TRBV29-1 and TRBJ2-1; possibly TRBD2 for D (5 bases). This CDR3 region has 15 residues. The germline CDR1 and CDR2 sequences are SQVTM and ANQGSEA. The CDR3 loop reads CRFEGSHNSYNEQFF. Here the CDR3 DNA reads TGCAGGTTTGAGGGTAGTCACAACTCCTACAACGAGCAGTTCTTC.

Concerning this clonotype: This clone may be a read error of a much larger clone one base away. CDR3 DNA sequence: TGTGCCTGGAGTGTAAGGAACATCGGGGAGCTGTTTTTT. Encoded protein: CAWSVRNIGELFF. The chain is built from TRBV30 and TRBJ2-2; D is unclear. From germline, CDR1 is GTSNPN and CDR2 SVGIG (reference sequence). The CDR3 has 13 amino acids.